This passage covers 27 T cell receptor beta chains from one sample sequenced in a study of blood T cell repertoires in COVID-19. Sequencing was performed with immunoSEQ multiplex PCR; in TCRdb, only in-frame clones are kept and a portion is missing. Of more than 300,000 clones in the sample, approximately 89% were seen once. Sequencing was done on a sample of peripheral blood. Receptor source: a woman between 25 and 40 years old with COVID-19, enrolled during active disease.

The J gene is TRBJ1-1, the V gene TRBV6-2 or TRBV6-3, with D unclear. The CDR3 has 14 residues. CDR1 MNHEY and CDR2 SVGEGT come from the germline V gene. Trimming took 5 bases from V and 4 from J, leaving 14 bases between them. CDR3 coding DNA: TGTGCCAGCAGTCAAGGGAGGCGTTTCACTGAAGCTTTCTTT. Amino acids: CASSQGRRFTEAFF.

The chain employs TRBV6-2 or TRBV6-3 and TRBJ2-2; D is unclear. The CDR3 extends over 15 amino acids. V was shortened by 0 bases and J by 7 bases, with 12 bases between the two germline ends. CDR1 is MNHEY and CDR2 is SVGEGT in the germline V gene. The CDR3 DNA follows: TGTGCCAGCAGTTACTCGAGGATGATGGGCGGGGAGCTGTTTTTT. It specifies CASSYSRMMGGELFF.

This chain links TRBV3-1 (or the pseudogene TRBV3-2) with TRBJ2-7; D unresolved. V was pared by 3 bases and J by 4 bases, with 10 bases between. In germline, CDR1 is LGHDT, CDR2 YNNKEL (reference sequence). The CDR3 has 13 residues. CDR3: CASSQPVRYEQYF. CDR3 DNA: TGTGCCAGCAGCCAGCCCGTGAGGTACGAGCAGTACTTC.

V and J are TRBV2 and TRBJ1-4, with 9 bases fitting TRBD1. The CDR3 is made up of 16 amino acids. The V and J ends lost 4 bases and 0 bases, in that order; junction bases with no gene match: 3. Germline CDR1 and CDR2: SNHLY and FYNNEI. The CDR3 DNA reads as TGTGCCAGCAGTGGACAGGGGGAGTCAACTAATGAAAAACTGTTTTTT. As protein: CASSGQGESTNEKLFF. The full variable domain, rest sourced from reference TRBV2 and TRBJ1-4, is EPEVTQTPSHQVTQMGQEVILRCVPISNHLYFYWYRQILGQKVEFLVSFYNNEISEKSEIFDDQFSVERPDGSNFTLKIRSTKLEDSAMYFCASSGQGESTNEKLFFGSGTQLSVL.

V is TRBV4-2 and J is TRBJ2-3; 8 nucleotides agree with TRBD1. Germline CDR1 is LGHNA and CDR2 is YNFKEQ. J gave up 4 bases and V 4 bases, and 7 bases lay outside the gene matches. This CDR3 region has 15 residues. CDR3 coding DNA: TGTGCCAGCAGCCCGGTTCAGGGGGCGGCAGATACGCAGTATTTT. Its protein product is CASSPVQGAADTQYF.

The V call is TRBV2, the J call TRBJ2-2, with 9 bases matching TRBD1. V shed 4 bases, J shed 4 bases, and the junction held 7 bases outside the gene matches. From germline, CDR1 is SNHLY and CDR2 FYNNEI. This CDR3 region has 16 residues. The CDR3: CASSVLGQGSTGELFF. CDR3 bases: TGTGCCAGCAGTGTCTTGGGACAGGGCAGCACCGGGGAGCTGTTTTTT.

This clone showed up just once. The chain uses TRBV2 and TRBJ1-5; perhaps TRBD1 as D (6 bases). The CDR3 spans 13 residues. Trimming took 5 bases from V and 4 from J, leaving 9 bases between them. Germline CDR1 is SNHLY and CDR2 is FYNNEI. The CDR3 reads CASSPQGNQPQHF. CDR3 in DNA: TGTGCCAGCAGTCCACAGGGTAATCAGCCCCAGCATTTT.

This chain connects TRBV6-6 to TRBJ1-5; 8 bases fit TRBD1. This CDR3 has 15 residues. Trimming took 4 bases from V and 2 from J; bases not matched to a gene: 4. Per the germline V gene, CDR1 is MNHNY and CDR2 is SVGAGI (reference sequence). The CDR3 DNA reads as TGTGCCAGCAGTTCAGACAGGGGTGGCAATCAGCCCCAGCATTTT. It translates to CASSSDRGGNQPQHF.

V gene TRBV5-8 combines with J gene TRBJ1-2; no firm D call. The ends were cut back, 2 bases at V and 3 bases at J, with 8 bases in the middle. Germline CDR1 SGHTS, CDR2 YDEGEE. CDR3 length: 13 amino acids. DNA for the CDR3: TGTGCCAGCAGCTTTGCCGAGGACTATGGCTACACCTTC. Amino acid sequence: CASSFAEDYGYTF.

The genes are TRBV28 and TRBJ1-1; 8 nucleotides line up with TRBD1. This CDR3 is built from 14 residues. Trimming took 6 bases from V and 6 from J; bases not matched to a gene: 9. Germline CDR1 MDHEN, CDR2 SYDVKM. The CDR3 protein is CASRSGQAYSEAFF. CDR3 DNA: TGTGCCAGCAGGTCGGGACAGGCGTATTCTGAAGCTTTCTTT.

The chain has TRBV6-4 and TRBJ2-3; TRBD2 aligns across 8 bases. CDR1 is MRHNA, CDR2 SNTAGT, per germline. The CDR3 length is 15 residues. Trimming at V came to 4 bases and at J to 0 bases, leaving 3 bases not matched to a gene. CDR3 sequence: CASSAAGVSTDTQYF. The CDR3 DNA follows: TGTGCCAGCAGTGCAGCGGGAGTTAGCACAGATACGCAGTATTTT.

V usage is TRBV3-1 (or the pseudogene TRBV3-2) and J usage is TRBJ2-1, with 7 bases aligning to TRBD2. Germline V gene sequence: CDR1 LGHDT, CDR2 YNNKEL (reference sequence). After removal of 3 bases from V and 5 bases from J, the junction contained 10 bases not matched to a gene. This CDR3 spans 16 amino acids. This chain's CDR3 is CASSQGSTSVHNEQFF. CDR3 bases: TGTGCCAGCAGCCAGGGATCAACTAGCGTCCACAATGAGCAGTTCTTC.

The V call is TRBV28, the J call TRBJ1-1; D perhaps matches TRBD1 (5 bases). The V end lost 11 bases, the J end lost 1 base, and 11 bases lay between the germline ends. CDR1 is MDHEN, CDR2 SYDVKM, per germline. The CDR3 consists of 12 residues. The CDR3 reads CALQGGNTEAFF. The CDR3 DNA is TGTGCCTTGCAGGGCGGGAACACTGAAGCTTTCTTT.

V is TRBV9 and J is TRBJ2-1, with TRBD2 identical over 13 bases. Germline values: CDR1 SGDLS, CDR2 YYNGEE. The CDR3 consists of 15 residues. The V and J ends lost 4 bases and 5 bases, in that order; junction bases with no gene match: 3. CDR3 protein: CASSLLAGGNNEQFF. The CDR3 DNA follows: TGTGCCAGCAGCCTACTAGCGGGAGGGAACAATGAGCAGTTCTTC.

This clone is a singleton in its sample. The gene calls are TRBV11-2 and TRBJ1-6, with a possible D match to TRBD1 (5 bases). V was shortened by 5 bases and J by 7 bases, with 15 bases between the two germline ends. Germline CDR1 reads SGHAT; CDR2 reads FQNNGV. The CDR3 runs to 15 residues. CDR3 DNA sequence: TGTGCCAGCAGCCAAGACAGACTGGGGAATTCACCCCTCCACTTT. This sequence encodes CASSQDRLGNSPLHF.

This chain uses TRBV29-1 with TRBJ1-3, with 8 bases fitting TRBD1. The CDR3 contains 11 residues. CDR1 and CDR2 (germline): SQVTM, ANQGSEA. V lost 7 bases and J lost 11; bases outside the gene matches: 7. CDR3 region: CSALDRDSIYF. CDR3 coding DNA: TGCAGCGCCCTGGACAGGGATTCCATATATTTT.

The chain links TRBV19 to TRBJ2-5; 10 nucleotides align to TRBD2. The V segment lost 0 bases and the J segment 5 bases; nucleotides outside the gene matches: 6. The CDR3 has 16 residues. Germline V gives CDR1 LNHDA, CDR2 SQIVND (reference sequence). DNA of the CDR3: TGTGCCAGTAGTATAGACCCCCTAGCGGGAGCTGAGACCCAGTACTTC. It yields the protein CASSIDPLAGAETQYF. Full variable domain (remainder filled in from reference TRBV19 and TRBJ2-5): DGGITQSPKYLFRKEGQNVTLSCEQNLNHDAMYWYRQDPGQGLRLIYYSQIVNDFQKGDIAEGYSVSREKKESFPLTVTSAQKNPTAFYLCASSIDPLAGAETQYFGPGTRLLVL.

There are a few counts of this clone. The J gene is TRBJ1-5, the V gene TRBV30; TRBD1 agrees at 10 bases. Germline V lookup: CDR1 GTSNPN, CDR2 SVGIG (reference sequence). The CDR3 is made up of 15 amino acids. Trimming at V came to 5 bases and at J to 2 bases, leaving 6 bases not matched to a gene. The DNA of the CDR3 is TGTGCCTGGGGACGCGGGACAGGGGGCAATCAGCCCCAGCATTTT. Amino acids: CAWGRGTGGNQPQHF.

This CDR3 is CASSLTGSTDTQYF. For the CDR3, the DNA is TGTGCCAGCAGCCTAACGGGATCCACAGATACGCAGTATTTT. This chain connects TRBV7-8 to TRBJ2-3, with D perhaps matching TRBD2 (5 bases). Trimming stripped 5 bases from V and 2 bases from J, with 11 bases between. From germline, CDR1 is SGHVS and CDR2 FQNEAQ. This CDR3 is built from 14 residues.

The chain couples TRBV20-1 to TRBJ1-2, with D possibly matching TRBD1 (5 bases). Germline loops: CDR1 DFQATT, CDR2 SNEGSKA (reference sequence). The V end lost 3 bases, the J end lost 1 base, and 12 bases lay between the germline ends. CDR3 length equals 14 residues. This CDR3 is CSASGTGINYGYTF. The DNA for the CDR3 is TGCAGTGCTAGTGGGACGGGAATTAACTATGGCTACACCTTC.

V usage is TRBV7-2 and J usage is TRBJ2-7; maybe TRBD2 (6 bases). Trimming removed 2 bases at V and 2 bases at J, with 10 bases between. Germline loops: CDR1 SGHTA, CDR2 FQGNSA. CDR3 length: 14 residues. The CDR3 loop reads CASSLNSGPYEQYF. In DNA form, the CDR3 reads TGTGCCAGCAGCTTAAATAGCGGCCCCTACGAGCAGTACTTC.

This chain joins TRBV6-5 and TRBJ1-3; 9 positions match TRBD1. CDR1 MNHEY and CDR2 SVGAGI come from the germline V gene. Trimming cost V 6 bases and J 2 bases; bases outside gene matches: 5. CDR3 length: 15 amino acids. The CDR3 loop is CASRETGGPGNTIYF. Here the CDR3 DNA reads TGTGCCAGCAGGGAGACAGGGGGACCTGGAAACACCATATATTTT.

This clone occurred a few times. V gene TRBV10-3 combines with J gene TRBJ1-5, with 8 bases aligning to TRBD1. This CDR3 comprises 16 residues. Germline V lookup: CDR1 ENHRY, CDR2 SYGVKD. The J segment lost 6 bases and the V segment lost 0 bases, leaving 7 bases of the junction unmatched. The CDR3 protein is CAISESTQGAVQPQHF. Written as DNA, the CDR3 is TGTGCCATCAGTGAGTCGACGCAGGGGGCGGTTCAGCCCCAGCATTTT.

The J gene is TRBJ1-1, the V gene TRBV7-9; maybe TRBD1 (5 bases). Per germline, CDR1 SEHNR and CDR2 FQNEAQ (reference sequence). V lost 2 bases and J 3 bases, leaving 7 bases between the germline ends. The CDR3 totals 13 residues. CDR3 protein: CASSLWGDTEAFF. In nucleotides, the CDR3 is TGTGCCAGCAGCTTATGGGGGGACACTGAAGCTTTCTTT.

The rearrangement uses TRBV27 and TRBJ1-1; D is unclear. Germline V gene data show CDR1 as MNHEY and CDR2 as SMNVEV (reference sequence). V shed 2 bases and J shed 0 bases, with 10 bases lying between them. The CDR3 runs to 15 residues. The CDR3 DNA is TGTGCCAGCAGTTTAGCTTCAGGCATGAACACTGAAGCTTTCTTT. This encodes CASSLASGMNTEAFF.

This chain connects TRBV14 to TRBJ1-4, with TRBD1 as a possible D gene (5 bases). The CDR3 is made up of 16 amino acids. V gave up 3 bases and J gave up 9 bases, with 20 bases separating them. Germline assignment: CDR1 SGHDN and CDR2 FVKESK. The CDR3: CASSHHQGGTVKKLFF. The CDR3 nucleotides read TGTGCCAGCAGCCACCACCAGGGCGGAACGGTCAAAAAACTGTTTTTT.

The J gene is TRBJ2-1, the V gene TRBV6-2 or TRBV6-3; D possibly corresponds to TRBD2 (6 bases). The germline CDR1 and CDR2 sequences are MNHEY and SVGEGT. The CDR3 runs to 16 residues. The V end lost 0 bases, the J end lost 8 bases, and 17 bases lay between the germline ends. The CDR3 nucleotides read TGTGCCAGCAGTTACTCACCCTCGGGGGTTCGGGATGAGCAGTTCTTC. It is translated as CASSYSPSGVRDEQFF.